This TCR beta chain was profiled in a study of cytomegalovirus exposure and HLA in healthy donors. Every donor was a healthy person donating bone marrow. Study-wide findings and caveats: Further analysis, carried out later, found HLA-associated TCR beta chains more clonally expanded than equally common other chains.

This clone has just a few counts. Its antigen is not identified. Primers included in the PCR were 60 Vbeta and 13 Jbeta primers. Original handling: Later, 65 million to 90 million unique TCR beta chains were counted in an analysis, and approximately 10 million of them were shared. Measured with immunoSEQ multiplex PCR; TCRdb has only the in-frame clones, and not every one. The V and J calls and clone size were taken over from that table, and D and trimming were inferred from the DNA. Of under 200,000 clones listed, roughly 80% are singletons. This CDR3 has 13 amino acids. The V and J ends lost 2 bases and 4 bases respectively, with 6 bases between them. Germline V lookup: CDR1 MDHEN, CDR2 SYDVKM.

The chain combines TRBV28 with TRBJ2-1; D might be TRBD2 (5 bases). Material: PBMCs. This clonotype was obtained from a man between 45 and 60 years old in good health and CMV-seropositive. DNA of the CDR3: TGTGCCAGCAGTTTAGCGGGTTACAATGAGCAGTTCTTC. Amino acid sequence: CASSLAGYNEQFF.